The 16 T cell receptor beta chains below all came from one sample that was sequenced in a study of T cell repertoires in ileal Crohn's disease. Here immunoSEQ multiplex PCR was the method, and the copy in TCRdb shows in-frame clones only, minus some. Here the sample spans approximately 18,000 clones, roughly 85% being singletons. The sequenced sample was ileal tissue. The receptors shown here come from an adult with Crohn's disease.

This clone rates as medium-sized. V usage is TRBV10-3 and J usage is TRBJ1-4; TRBD1 matches at 10 bases. Looked up from germline, CDR1 is ENHRY and CDR2 is SYGVKD. Trimming cost V 8 bases and J 7 bases; bases outside gene matches: 4. The CDR3 sequence is 13 residues long. The CDR3 nucleotides are TGTGCCATCGGGACAGGGGAGGGTGAAAAACTGTTTTTT. Protein sequence: CAIGTGEGEKLFF.

The chain has TRBV5-5 and TRBJ1-1; tentatively, D is TRBD1 (6 bases). The CDR3 sequence is 15 residues long. V shed 0 bases and J shed 0 bases, with 9 bases lying between them. Germline V gene data show CDR1 as SGHKS and CDR2 as YYEKEE (reference sequence). CDR3 in DNA: TGTGCCAGCAGCTTGGTAGGGGGGGTGAACACTGAAGCTTTCTTT. It yields the protein CASSLVGGVNTEAFF.

As concerns this clone: This sample includes further DNA sequences coding for the same CDR3. V is TRBV6-5 and J is TRBJ1-4; D is perhaps TRBD1 (5 bases). Per the germline V gene, CDR1 is MNHEY and CDR2 is SVGAGI. This CDR3 has 12 residues. The V and J ends lost 8 bases and 3 bases respectively, with 7 bases between them. CDR3 loop: CASRGSNEKLFF. For the CDR3, the DNA is TGTGCCAGCCGGGGGTCTAATGAAAAACTGTTTTTT.

There are a few counts of this clone. The chain carries TRBV9 and TRBJ1-2; TRBD1 agrees at 8 bases. Germline V gene sequence: CDR1 SGDLS, CDR2 YYNGEE. The CDR3 contains 16 residues. V trimming: 0 bases; J trimming: 5 bases; junction bases outside the gene matches: 9. The CDR3 loop reads CASSVEARTGPYGYTF. The CDR3 DNA follows: TGTGCCAGCAGCGTAGAAGCCCGGACAGGGCCTTATGGCTACACCTTC.

This clone appeared once. This sequence joins TRBV27 and TRBJ1-5; 7 bases are shared with TRBD1. The junction had 10 bases not matched to a gene; V was cut back by 6 bases and J by 5 bases. Germline V gene lookup returns CDR1 MNHEY and CDR2 SMNVEV (reference sequence). This CDR3 region has 15 residues. The CDR3 coding sequence is TGTGCCAGCAGACCCGACAGGGTCGGCGATCAGCCCCAGCATTTT. It yields the protein CASRPDRVGDQPQHF.

The genes are TRBV7-9 and TRBJ1-5; D is undetermined. The V and J ends lost 5 bases and 2 bases respectively, with 16 bases between them. From germline, CDR1 is SEHNR and CDR2 FQNEAQ (reference sequence). This CDR3 is 16 amino acids long. In DNA form, the CDR3 reads TGTGCCAGCAGCCCAAACAGCGGAATGGGCAATCAGCCCCAGCATTTT. Translating gives CASSPNSGMGNQPQHF.

The rearrangement uses TRBV2 and TRBJ1-2, with 8 bases matching TRBD1. CDR1 is SNHLY, CDR2 FYNNEI, per germline. This CDR3 is built from 15 residues. With 4 bases clipped from V and 1 base from J, the junction kept 5 bases outside the gene matches. CDR3 nucleotides: TGTGCCAGCAGTGTCTCACAGGGGGATAACTATGGCTACACCTTC. Its translation: CASSVSQGDNYGYTF.

V is TRBV27 and J is TRBJ2-1; 8 bases align to TRBD2. The trim removed 5 bases at V and 6 bases at J, leaving 12 bases unmatched. Per germline, CDR1 MNHEY and CDR2 SMNVEV (reference sequence). This CDR3 is built from 16 residues. The CDR3 is CASSPGGGGSPNEQFF. CDR3 sequence (DNA): TGTGCCAGCAGTCCTGGAGGCGGGGGGTCTCCCAATGAGCAGTTCTTC.

This clone was detected once. The rearrangement links TRBV10-1 to TRBJ2-7; TRBD1 agrees at 8 bases. Germline trimming cut 3 bases from V and 0 bases from J; bases unmatched to any gene: 13. Germline V CDR1 and CDR2: WNHNN, SYGVQD (reference sequence). This CDR3 spans 18 amino acids. CDR3 loop: CASSETYFRGPNSYEQYF. CDR3 in DNA: TGCGCCAGCAGTGAAACTTACTTCAGGGGGCCGAACTCCTACGAGCAGTACTTC.

The V call is TRBV6-5, the J call TRBJ1-1; the D gene is possibly TRBD1 (5 bases). This CDR3 region has 13 residues. Trimming removed 7 bases from V and 11 bases from J, with 20 bases in between. Germline V gene sequence: CDR1 MNHEY, CDR2 SVGAGI. CDR3 residues: CASTTPGGKGAFF. CDR3 DNA: TGTGCCAGCACCACCCCGGGGGGGAAGGGGGCTTTCTTT.

The chain couples TRBV4-2 to TRBJ2-5, with TRBD1 matching 8 bases. V lost 0 bases, J lost 5 bases, and 5 bases stayed unmatched. The germline CDR1 and CDR2 sequences are LGHNA and YNFKEQ. The CDR3 has 15 residues. This CDR3 is CASSQEDRVTETQYF. Written as DNA, the CDR3 is TGTGCCAGCAGCCAAGAGGACAGGGTTACGGAGACCCAGTACTTC.

The V gene is TRBV7-2, the J gene TRBJ2-7; 9 bases align to TRBD1. Losses at the gene ends were 1 base for V and 2 bases for J; bases not matched to a gene: 3. Germline V CDR1 and CDR2: SGHTA, FQGNSA. The length of the CDR3 is 15 residues. DNA of the CDR3: TGTGCCAGCAGCTTAGTCGGGACAGGGCCCTACGAGCAGTACTTC. Translating it yields CASSLVGTGPYEQYF.

The chain employs TRBV13 and TRBJ2-2; 9 bases are shared with TRBD2. Germline loops: CDR1 PRHDT, CDR2 FYEKMQ (reference sequence). The length of the CDR3 is 17 residues. With V trimmed by 0 bases and J by 0 bases, 2 bases remained unmatched. Written as DNA, the CDR3 is TGTGCCAGCAGCTTAGGAGGCGGGGGGGCGAACACCGGGGAGCTGTTTTTT. Protein product: CASSLGGGGANTGELFF.

This sequence joins TRBV19 and TRBJ1-1, with 10 nucleotides matching TRBD1. J lost 0 bases, V lost 4 bases, and 5 bases had no gene match. The CDR3 extends over 16 amino acids. From germline, CDR1 is LNHDA and CDR2 SQIVND (reference sequence). Here the CDR3 reads CASSTGTGVMNTEAFF. CDR3 DNA sequence: TGTGCCAGTAGTACCGGGACAGGGGTGATGAACACTGAAGCTTTCTTT.

The V and J genes are TRBV30 and TRBJ2-7; the match to TRBD1 covers 7 bases. Germline CDR1 and CDR2: GTSNPN and SVGIG (reference sequence). After removal of 0 bases from V and 5 bases from J, the junction contained 4 bases not matched to a gene. This CDR3 has 13 residues. The CDR3 protein is CAWSVGQNNEQYF. DNA of the CDR3: TGTGCCTGGAGTGTGGGACAGAATAACGAGCAGTACTTC.

The chain has TRBV6-5 and TRBJ2-7, with 7 bases aligning to TRBD2. CDR1 and CDR2 from the germline V gene are MNHEY and SVGAGI. V was clipped by 2 bases and J by 9 bases; unmatched bases: 10. This CDR3 has 14 amino acids. The CDR3 bases are TGTGCCAGCAGTTACCTGGCGGGGACGGGAGGGCAGTACTTC. Translation gives CASSYLAGTGGQYF.